The 17 T cell receptor beta chains presented below share a single source sample, sequenced in a study of CD4 T cell repertoires in COVID-19. No culture step preceded sequencing of the ex vivo isolated memory T cells. Using immunoSEQ multiplex PCR, the repertoire was profiled, and TCRdb retains in-frame clones only, with some absent. The table has more than 20,000 clones, over 90% seen once. The specimen comprised circulating follicular helper CD4+ T cells (cTfh) from blood, sampled before the COVID-19 pandemic. Receptors were obtained from a human donor who had COVID-19.

The V call is TRBV2, the J call TRBJ2-7; 10 nucleotides match TRBD2. V lost 9 bases to trimming and J lost 2 bases; unmatched junction nucleotides: 4. Germline CDR1 is SNHLY and CDR2 is FYNNEI. This CDR3 has 13 amino acids. DNA for the CDR3: TGTGCCAGGAGGACTAGCGGCACCTACGAGCAGTACTTC. It codes for CARRTSGTYEQYF.

This clone was picked up a small number of times. The chain has TRBV19 and TRBJ1-2; 7 positions agree with TRBD1. CDR1 and CDR2 from the germline V gene are LNHDA and SQIVND (reference sequence). The CDR3 consists of 13 residues. V shed 10 bases and J 3 bases; nucleotides not matched to a gene: 8. The CDR3 loop is CATSRGTDYGYTF. Here the CDR3 DNA reads TGTGCCACCAGTAGGGGGACAGACTATGGCTACACCTTC.

A single count supports this clone. This chain links TRBV6-5 with TRBJ2-3; weak D call: TRBD1 (5 bases). The CDR3 covers 14 residues. Trimming left V 6 bases short and J 2 bases short, with 12 bases between. Germline CDR1 is MNHEY and CDR2 is SVGAGI. CDR3 nucleotides: TGTGCCAGCAGACTGCGACAGCACACAGATACGCAGTATTTT. Its protein is CASRLRQHTDTQYF.

V usage is TRBV4-2 and J usage is TRBJ1-6, with D perhaps matching TRBD1 (5 bases). Trimming took off 4 bases at V and 4 bases at J, with 14 bases between the two ends. CDR1 is LGHNA, CDR2 YNFKEQ, per germline. The CDR3 loop spans 16 amino acids. DNA of the CDR3: TGTGCCAGCAGCCCCCCTTTGGGGGGATATAATTCACCCCTCCACTTT. Translated, it gives CASSPPLGGYNSPLHF.

The rearrangement joins TRBV5-5 to TRBJ1-1, with D maybe TRBD1 (5 bases). The V gene lost 4 bases and the J gene lost 1 base, with 8 bases spanning the gap. Per germline, CDR1 SGHKS and CDR2 YYEKEE (reference sequence). This CDR3 is 13 amino acids long. This chain's CDR3 is CASSLQGNTEAFF. The CDR3 nucleotides are TGTGCCAGCAGCCTCCAGGGGAACACTGAAGCTTTCTTT.

The genes are TRBV11-2 and TRBJ2-7; 11 positions match TRBD2. Germline V gene data show CDR1 as SGHAT and CDR2 as FQNNGV. The V and J ends lost 7 bases and 2 bases, in that order; junction bases with no gene match: 7. CDR3 size: 15 residues. CDR3 residues: CASTTGTSGTYEQYF. As DNA, the CDR3 is TGTGCCAGCACCACCGGGACTAGCGGTACCTACGAGCAGTACTTC.

This clone was detected only once. At one end the junction does not follow the germline gene, possibly because of a read error. CDR3 amino acids: CASKLEPLSSEQYF. DNA of the CDR3: TGTGCCAGCAAACTCGAGCCCCTATCCTCCGAGCAGTACTTC. This chain joins TRBV7-2 and TRBJ2-7, with D unresolved. Germline CDR1 SGHTA, CDR2 FQGNSA. This CDR3 has 14 amino acids.

V usage is TRBV7-2 and J usage is TRBJ2-7; D not resolved. Germline values: CDR1 SGHTA, CDR2 FQGNSA. CDR3 length: 15 amino acids. Trimming shortened V by 1 base and J by 0 bases, and 10 bases separated the two germline ends. CDR3 loop: CASSLGAGSSYEQYF. The DNA for the CDR3 is TGTGCCAGCAGCTTAGGGGCAGGAAGCTCCTACGAGCAGTACTTC. Full variable domain (remainder filled in from reference TRBV7-2 and TRBJ2-7): GAGVSQSPSNKVTEKGKDVELRCDPISGHTALYWYRQSLGQGLEFLIYFQGNSAPDKSGLPSDRFSAERTGGSVSTLTIQRTQQEDSAVYLCASSLGAGSSYEQYFGPGTRLTVT.

This chain connects TRBV5-6 to TRBJ2-5, with 7 bases matching TRBD2. The germline V gene has CDR1 SGHDT and CDR2 YYEEEE. J gave up 5 bases and V 2 bases, and 12 bases lay outside the gene matches. The CDR3 is 16 amino acids. CDR3 in amino acids: CASSLSWPTGRETQYF. The DNA for the CDR3 is TGTGCCAGCAGCTTAAGTTGGCCGACCGGGAGGGAGACCCAGTACTTC.

The chain links TRBV10-3 to TRBJ2-1; 11 bases are a match to TRBD2. This CDR3 comprises 15 residues. Germline V gene data show CDR1 as ENHRY and CDR2 as SYGVKD. The trim removed 3 bases at V and 5 bases at J, leaving 3 bases unmatched. This CDR3 reads CAISDTSGSNNEQFF. The CDR3 region has the DNA TGTGCCATCAGTGACACTAGCGGGAGTAACAATGAGCAGTTCTTC.

The rearrangement links TRBV5-6 to TRBJ1-1; no definite D call. There are 12 residues in the CDR3. The V and J ends lost 2 bases and 0 bases respectively, with 2 bases between them. Germline-derived CDR1 and CDR2 are SGHDT and YYEEEE. CDR3 sequence reads: CASSFLNTEAFF. Here the CDR3 DNA reads TGTGCCAGCAGCTTCTTGAACACTGAAGCTTTCTTT.

This clone was counted a single time. The V call is TRBV2, the J call TRBJ1-5; 8 nucleotides line up with TRBD1. V shed 8 bases and J 0 bases; nucleotides not matched to a gene: 3. The CDR3 has 14 amino acids. From germline, CDR1 is SNHLY and CDR2 FYNNEI. The CDR3 DNA reads TGTGCCAGCGCACAGGGGGGTAGCAATCAGCCCCAGCATTTT. This translates into CASAQGGSNQPQHF.

The V and J genes are TRBV6-5 and TRBJ1-5; D might be TRBD1 (5 bases). This CDR3 is built from 13 residues. CDR1 and CDR2 (germline): MNHEY, SVGAGI. Trimming took 5 bases from V and 6 from J, leaving 11 bases between them. For the CDR3, the DNA is TGTGCCAGCAGTCCGGATAGGGGTCAGCCCCAGCATTTT. This codes for CASSPDRGQPQHF.

In this sample, this clone turned up once. The gene calls are TRBV11-3 and TRBJ2-1, with 10 bases fitting TRBD2. The CDR3 length is 15 residues. V dropped 4 bases and J dropped 9; count of bases not matched to a gene: 9. Per the germline V gene, CDR1 is SGHNT and CDR2 is YENEEA. The CDR3 nucleotides read TGTGCCAGCAGCTCTAGCGGGGGCGCCAGTGGTGAGCAGTTCTTC. It codes for CASSSSGGASGEQFF.

CDR3 amino acids: CASSFRGRGGYTF. In DNA, the CDR3 is TGTGCCAGCAGTTTTCGGGGGAGGGGTGGCTACACCTTC. The J gene is TRBJ1-2, the V gene TRBV28, with D possibly being TRBD1 (5 bases). In germline, CDR1 is MDHEN, CDR2 SYDVKM. Trimming took off 3 bases at V and 7 bases at J, with 12 bases between the two ends. The length of the CDR3 is 13 residues.

The CDR3 loop reads CASSKAQARQGVVVRGGDTQYF. DNA of the CDR3: TGTGCCAGCAGCAAAGCCCAGGCCCGACAGGGAGTGGTGGTGAGAGGTGGAGATACGCAGTATTTT. The chain has TRBV21-1 and TRBJ2-3; the table's D call, TRBD1, was not checked against the DNA. TRBV21-1 is assigned pseudogene status. The CDR3 runs to 22 residues.

The chain employs TRBV18 and TRBJ2-2; unclear D gene. V was pared by 6 bases and J by 1 base, with 12 bases between. CDR1 is KGHSH, CDR2 LQKENI, per germline. This CDR3 region has 15 residues. CDR3 sequence reads: CASSAGAGNTGELFF. DNA of the CDR3: TGTGCCAGCTCCGCTGGTGCAGGGAACACCGGGGAGCTGTTTTTT.